The entry below gives a single T cell receptor (beta chain) sequence along with its context. As originally analysed: Reference gene primers were amplified, and this amplification served to estimate nucleated cell counts. Some clones are missing from TCRdb's copy, which holds only in-frame ones; the method was immunoSEQ multiplex PCR. V and J calls and clone size come straight from that table; D and trimming were deduced from the DNA. The data hold approximately 210,000 clones, with under 90% observed a single time. This entry comes from a study of blood T cell repertoires in COVID-19. At the level of the study: Collection of acute and convalescent COVID-19 samples took place in the United States, Italy and Spain. Sources were T cells, B-cell-depleted T cells, or PBMCs; the material itself was cDNA or gDNA.

CDR3 length: 15 amino acids. CDR1 is SGHAT, CDR2 FQNNGV, per germline. The V end was cut by 6 bases, the J end by 0 bases, with 15 bases between. Sequencing input: peripheral blood. The gene calls are TRBV11-2 and TRBJ2-7; no firm D call. This receptor was obtained from a man aged 45 to 65 with COVID-19, enrolled during active disease. The CDR3 sequence is CASSSTDTISYEQYF. CDR3 bases: TGTGCCAGCAGTTCCACCGACACCATCTCCTACGAGCAGTACTTC.